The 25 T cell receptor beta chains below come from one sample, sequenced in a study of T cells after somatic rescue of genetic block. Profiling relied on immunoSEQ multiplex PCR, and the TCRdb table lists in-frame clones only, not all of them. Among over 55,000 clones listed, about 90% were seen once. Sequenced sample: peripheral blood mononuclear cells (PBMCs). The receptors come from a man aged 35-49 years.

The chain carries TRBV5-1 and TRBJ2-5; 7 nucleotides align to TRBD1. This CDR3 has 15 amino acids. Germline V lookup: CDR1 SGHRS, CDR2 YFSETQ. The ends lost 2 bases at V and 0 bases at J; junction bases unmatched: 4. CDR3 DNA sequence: TGCGCCAGCAGCTTCGGGACAGCTCACCAAGAGACCCAGTACTTC. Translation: CASSFGTAHQETQYF.

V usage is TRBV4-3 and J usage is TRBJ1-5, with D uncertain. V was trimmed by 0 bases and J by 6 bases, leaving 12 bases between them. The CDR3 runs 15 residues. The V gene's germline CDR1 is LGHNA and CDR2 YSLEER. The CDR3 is CASSQDLTPVQPQHF. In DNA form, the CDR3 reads TGCGCCAGCAGCCAAGACCTGACACCCGTTCAGCCCCAGCATTTT.

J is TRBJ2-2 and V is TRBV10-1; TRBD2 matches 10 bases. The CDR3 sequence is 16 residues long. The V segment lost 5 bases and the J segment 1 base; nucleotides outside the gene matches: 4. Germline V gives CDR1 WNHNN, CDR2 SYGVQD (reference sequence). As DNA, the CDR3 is TGCGCCAGCAGTCCCACTAGCGGGATGAACACCGGGGAGCTGTTTTTT. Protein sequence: CASSPTSGMNTGELFF.

CDR3 in amino acids: CASSLGQDNSPLHF. CDR3 nucleotides: TGTGCCAGCAGCTTGGGCCAGGATAATTCACCCCTCCACTTT. This chain joins TRBV11-2 and TRBJ1-6; D is unclear. V was clipped by 3 bases and J by 5 bases, with 8 bases between them. The CDR3 sequence is 14 residues long. CDR1 and CDR2 (germline): SGHAT, FQNNGV.

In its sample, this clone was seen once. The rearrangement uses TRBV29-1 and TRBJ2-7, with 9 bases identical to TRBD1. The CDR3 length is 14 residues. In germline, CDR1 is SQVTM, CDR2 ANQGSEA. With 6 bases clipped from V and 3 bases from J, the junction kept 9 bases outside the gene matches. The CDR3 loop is CSVGGTGSLYEQYF. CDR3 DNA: TGCAGCGTGGGCGGGACAGGGAGCCTCTACGAGCAGTACTTC.

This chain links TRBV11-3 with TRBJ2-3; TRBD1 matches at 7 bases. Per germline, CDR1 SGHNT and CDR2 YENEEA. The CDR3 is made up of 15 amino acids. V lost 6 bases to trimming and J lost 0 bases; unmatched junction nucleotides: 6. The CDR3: CASSRQGSSTDTQYF. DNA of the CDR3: TGTGCCAGCAGTCGACAGGGATCTAGCACAGATACGCAGTATTTT.

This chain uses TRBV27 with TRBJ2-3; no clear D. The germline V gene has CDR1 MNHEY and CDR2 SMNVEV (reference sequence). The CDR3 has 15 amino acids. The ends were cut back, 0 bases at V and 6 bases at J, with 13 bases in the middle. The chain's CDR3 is CASSLSRQPSDTQYF. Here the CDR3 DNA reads TGTGCCAGCAGTTTATCGCGGCAGCCTTCGGATACGCAGTATTTT.

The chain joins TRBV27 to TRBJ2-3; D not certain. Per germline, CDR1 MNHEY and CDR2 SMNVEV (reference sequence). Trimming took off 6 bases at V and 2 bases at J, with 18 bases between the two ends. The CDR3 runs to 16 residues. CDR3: CASRTNPLGYTDTQYF. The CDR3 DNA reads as TGTGCCAGCAGGACGAACCCCCTGGGGTACACAGATACGCAGTATTTT.

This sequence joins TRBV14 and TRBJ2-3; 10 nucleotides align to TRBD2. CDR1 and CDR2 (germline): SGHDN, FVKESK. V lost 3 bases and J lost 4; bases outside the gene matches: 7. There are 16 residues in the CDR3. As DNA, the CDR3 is TGTGCCAGCAGCCAGGGGGGACTAGCGTCCGCAGATACGCAGTATTTT. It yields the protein CASSQGGLASADTQYF. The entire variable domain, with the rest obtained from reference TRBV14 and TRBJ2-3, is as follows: EAGVTQFPSHSVIEKGQTVTLRCDPISGHDNLYWYRRVMGKEIKFLLHFVKESKQDESGMPNNRFLAERTGGTYSTLKVQPAELEDSGVYFCASSQGGLASADTQYFGPGTRLTVL.

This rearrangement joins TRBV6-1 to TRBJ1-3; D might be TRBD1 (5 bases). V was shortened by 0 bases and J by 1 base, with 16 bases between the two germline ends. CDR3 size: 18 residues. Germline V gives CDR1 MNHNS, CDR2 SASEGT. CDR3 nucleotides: TGTGCCAGCAGTGAAGCGCGGGGGGGAGCAGGTTCTGGAAACACCATATATTTT. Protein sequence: CASSEARGGAGSGNTIYF.

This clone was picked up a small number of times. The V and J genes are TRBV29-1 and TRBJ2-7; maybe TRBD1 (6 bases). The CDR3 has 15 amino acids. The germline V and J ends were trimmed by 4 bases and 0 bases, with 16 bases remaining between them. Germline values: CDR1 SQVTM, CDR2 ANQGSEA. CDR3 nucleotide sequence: TGCAGCGTTGTGCTTCCGGACAGATTCTCCTACGAGCAGTACTTC. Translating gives CSVVLPDRFSYEQYF.

The CDR3 loop is CASADGSNQPQHF. The CDR3 DNA is TGTGCCAGCGCGGACGGAAGCAATCAGCCCCAGCATTTT. The chain links TRBV7-6 to TRBJ1-5; D is ambiguous. Looked up from germline, CDR1 is SGHVS and CDR2 is FNYEAQ. V was cut by 8 bases and J by 1 base, with 9 bases left in between. The CDR3 consists of 13 residues. Variable domain in full (rest from reference TRBV7-6 and TRBJ1-5): GAGVSQSPRYKVTKRGQDVALRCDPISGHVSLYWYRQALGQGPEFLTYFNYEAQQDKSGLPNDRFSAERPEGSISTLTIQRTEQRDSAMYRCASADGSNQPQHFGDGTRLSIL.

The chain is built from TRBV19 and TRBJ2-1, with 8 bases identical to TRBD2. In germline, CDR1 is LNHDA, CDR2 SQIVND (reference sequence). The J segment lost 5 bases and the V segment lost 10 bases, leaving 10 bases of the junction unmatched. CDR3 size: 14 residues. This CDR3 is CATRGRGGNNEQFF. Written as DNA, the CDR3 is TGTGCCACCAGGGGTCGGGGGGGAAACAATGAGCAGTTCTTC. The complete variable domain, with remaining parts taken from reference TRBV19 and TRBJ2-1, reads DGGITQSPKYLFRKEGQNVTLSCEQNLNHDAMYWYRQDPGQGLRLIYYSQIVNDFQKGDIAEGYSVSREKKESFPLTVTSAQKNPTAFYLCATRGRGGNNEQFFGPGTRLTVL.

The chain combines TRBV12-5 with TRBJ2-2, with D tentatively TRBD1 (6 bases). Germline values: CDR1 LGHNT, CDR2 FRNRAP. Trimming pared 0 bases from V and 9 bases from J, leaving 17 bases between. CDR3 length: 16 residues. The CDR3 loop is CASGLVRGGGPRELFF. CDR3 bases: TGTGCTAGTGGTTTGGTACGGGGTGGGGGCCCCCGGGAGCTGTTTTTT.

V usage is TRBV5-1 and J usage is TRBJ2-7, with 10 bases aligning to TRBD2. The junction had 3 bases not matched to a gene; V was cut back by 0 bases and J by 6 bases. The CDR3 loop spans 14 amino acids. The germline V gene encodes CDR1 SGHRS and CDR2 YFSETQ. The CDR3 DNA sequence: TGCGCCAGCAGCTTGGGAGTAGCGGGAGGCGAGCAGTACTTC. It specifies CASSLGVAGGEQYF.

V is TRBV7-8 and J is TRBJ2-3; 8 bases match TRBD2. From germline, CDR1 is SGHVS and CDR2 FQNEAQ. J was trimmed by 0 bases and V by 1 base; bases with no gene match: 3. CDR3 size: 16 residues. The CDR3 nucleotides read TGTGCCAGCAGCTTAGGGGCTAGCGGGAGCACAGATACGCAGTATTTT. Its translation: CASSLGASGSTDTQYF. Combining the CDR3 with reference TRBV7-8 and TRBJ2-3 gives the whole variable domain GAGVSQSPRYKVAKRGQDVALRCDPISGHVSLFWYQQALGQGPEFLTYFQNEAQLDKSGLPSDRFFAERPEGSVSTLKIQRTQQEDSAVYLCASSLGASGSTDTQYFGPGTRLTVL.

CDR3 protein: CASGLDPRTAGANVLTF. The DNA for the CDR3 is TGTGCTAGTGGTTTGGACCCCCGGACGGCTGGGGCCAACGTCCTGACTTTC. This chain links TRBV12-5 with TRBJ2-6, with D unclear. V was clipped by 1 base and J by 2 bases, with 12 bases between them. Germline CDR1 is LGHNT and CDR2 is FRNRAP. The CDR3 covers 17 residues. Drawing the rest from reference TRBV12-5 and TRBJ2-6, the complete variable domain is DARVTQTPRHKVTEMGQEVTMRCQPILGHNTVFWYRQTMMQGLELLAYFRNRAPLDDSGMPKDRFSAEMPDATLATLKIQPSEPRDSAVYFCASGLDPRTAGANVLTFGAGSRLTVL.

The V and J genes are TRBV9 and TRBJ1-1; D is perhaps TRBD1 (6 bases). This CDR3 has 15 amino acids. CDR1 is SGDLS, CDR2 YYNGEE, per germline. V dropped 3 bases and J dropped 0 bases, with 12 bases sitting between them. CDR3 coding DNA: TGTGCCAGCAGCGGGGACATTCACATGAACACTGAAGCTTTCTTT. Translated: CASSGDIHMNTEAFF.

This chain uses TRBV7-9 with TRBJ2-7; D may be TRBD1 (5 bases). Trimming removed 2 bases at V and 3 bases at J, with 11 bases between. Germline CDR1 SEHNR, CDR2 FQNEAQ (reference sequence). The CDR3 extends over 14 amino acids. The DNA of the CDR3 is TGTGCCAGCAGCTTAAGTGTAGGGGACTACGAGCAGTACTTC. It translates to CASSLSVGDYEQYF.

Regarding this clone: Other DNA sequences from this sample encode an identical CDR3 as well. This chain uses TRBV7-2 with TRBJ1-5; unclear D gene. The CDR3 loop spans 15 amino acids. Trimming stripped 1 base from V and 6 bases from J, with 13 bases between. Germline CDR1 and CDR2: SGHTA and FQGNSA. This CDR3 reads CASSLEHRLAQPQHF. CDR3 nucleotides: TGTGCCAGCAGCTTAGAGCACCGGCTCGCTCAGCCCCAGCATTTT.

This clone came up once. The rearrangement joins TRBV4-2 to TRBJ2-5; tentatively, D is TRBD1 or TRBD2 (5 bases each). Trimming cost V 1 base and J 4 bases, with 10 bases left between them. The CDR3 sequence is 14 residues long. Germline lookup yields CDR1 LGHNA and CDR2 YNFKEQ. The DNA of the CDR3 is TGTGCCAGCAGCCAAGTTGGGGGAATAGAGACCCAGTACTTC. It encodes CASSQVGGIETQYF.

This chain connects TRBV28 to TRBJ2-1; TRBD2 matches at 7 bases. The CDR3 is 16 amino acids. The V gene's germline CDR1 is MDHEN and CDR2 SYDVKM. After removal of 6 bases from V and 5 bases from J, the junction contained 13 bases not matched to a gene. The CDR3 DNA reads TGTGCCAGCAGCCCCCCCGCGCGGGAGATTCACAATGAGCAGTTCTTC. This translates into CASSPPAREIHNEQFF.

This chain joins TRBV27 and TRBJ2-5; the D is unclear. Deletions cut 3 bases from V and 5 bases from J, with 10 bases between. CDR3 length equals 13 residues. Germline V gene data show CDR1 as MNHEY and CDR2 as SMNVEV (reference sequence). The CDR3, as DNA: TGTGCCAGCAGTTTCAGTTCCTATGAGACCCAGTACTTC. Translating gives CASSFSSYETQYF.

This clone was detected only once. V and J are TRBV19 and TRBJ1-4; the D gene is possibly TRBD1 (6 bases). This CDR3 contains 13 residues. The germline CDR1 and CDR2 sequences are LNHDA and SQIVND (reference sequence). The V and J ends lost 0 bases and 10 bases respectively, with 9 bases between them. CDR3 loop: CASSIDGRGKLFF. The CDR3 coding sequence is TGTGCCAGTAGTATAGATGGCAGGGGAAAACTGTTTTTT.

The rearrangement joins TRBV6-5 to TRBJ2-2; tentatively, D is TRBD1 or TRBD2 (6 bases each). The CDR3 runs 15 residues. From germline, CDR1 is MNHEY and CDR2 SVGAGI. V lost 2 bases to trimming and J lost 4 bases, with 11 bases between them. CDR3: CASSYPGGPTGELFF. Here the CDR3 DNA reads TGTGCCAGCAGTTACCCCGGGGGCCCCACCGGGGAGCTGTTTTTT.